The clone carrying this T cell receptor beta chain appeared a single time. Germline V gene data show CDR1 as SGHRS and CDR2 as YFSETQ. The V and J ends lost 1 base and 5 bases, in that order; junction bases with no gene match: 5. The CDR3 sequence is 14 residues long. TCRdb's copy holds only in-frame clones and misses some; the assay was immunoSEQ multiplex PCR. The sample carries 35,000 to 45,000 clones, roughly 87% recorded once. The sample is drawn from a study of OX40 agonist ivuxolimab in advanced cancers. Background on the study: Intravenous ivuxolimab at 0.01 to 10 mg/kg was given to patients every 2 weeks.

The V call is TRBV5-1, the J call TRBJ2-7; 8 nucleotides match TRBD1. Sequenced here: CD4+ or CD8+ T cells sorted from blood, sampled in a trial of the OX40 agonist ivuxolimab. This receptor was obtained from an adult with an advanced solid tumor such as melanoma, head and neck, liver or kidney cancer. CDR3 DNA: TGCGCCAGCAGCTTGTCCAGGGGGCTGGACGAGCAGTACTTC. It encodes CASSLSRGLDEQYF. The variable domain in full, completed from reference TRBV5-1 and TRBJ2-7, reads KAGVTQTPRYLIKTRGQQVTLSCSPISGHRSVSWYQQTPGQGLQFLFEYFSETQRNKGNFPGRFSGRQFSNSRSEMNVSTLELGDSALYLCASSLSRGLDEQYFGPGTRLTVT.